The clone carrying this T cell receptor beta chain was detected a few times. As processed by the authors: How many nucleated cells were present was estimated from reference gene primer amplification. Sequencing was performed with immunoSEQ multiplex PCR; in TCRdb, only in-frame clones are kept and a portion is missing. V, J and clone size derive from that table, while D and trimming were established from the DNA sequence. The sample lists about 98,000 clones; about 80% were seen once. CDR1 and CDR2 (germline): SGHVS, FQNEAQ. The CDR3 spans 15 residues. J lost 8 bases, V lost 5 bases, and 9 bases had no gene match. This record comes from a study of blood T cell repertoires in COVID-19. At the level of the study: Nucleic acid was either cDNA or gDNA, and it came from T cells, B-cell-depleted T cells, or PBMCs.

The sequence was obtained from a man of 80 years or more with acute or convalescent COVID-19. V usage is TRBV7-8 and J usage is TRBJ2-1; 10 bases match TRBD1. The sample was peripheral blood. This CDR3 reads CASSGFRDRGYEQFF. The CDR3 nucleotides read TGTGCCAGCAGCGGCTTCCGGGACAGGGGCTATGAGCAGTTCTTC.